A single sample is the source of the 2 T cell receptor beta chains below, sequenced in a study of T cells in Graves' hyperthyroidism and ophthalmopathy. Amplification yielded TCR beta CDR3 regions, with RNA transcripts as the source. HTBI primers were used for first-round RT-PCR of the TCR CDR3. Each CDR3 protein gets one entry after TCRdb re-called the multiplex PCR reads with MiXCR. The profile shows around 440,000 distinct CDR3 sequences, less than 20% of them singletons. Sequencing was performed on blood. The receptors come from a young woman with Graves' hyperthyroidism.

This clonotype appeared many times. The V and J genes are TRBV18 and TRBJ2-1; D uncertain. Trimming pared 8 bases from V and 1 base from J, leaving 9 bases between. The CDR3 runs 13 residues. CDR1 is KGHSH and CDR2 is LQKENI in the germline V gene. CDR3 sequence (DNA): TGTGCCAGCGGACCTTTATCCTACAATGAGCAGTTCTTC. Translating it yields CASGPLSYNEQFF.

This clonotype was seen at least ten times. The genes are TRBV20-1 and TRBJ1-1, with D unresolved. This CDR3 is 10 amino acids long. V lost 6 bases and J 8 bases, leaving 10 bases between the germline ends. Germline V gene sequence: CDR1 DFQATT, CDR2 SNEGSKA (reference sequence). The CDR3 spells CSAQRVEAFF. DNA for the CDR3: TGCAGTGCCCAACGGGTAGAAGCTTTCTTT.